The rows below give T cell receptor beta chains drawn from one sample of a study of cytomegalovirus exposure and HLA in healthy donors. Here immunoSEQ multiplex PCR was the method, and the copy in TCRdb shows in-frame clones only, minus some. Here the sample spans hundreds of thousands of clones, approximately 80% being singletons. Material for sequencing was PBMCs. The source of these receptors is a male donor in good health and CMV-seronegative. The CDR3 runs from the conserved cysteine through the conserved F or W. A D gene is named only where the DNA matches it firmly. Size tells how often a clone was seen (once, few, many) or the class of an expanded clone, and some rows leave it out.

TRBJ1-1,.,TRBV5-5,few,TGTGCCAGCAGCTTGAGGTTGCGGGATGCCGCTGAAGCTTTCTTT,CASSLRLRDAAEAFF
TRBJ2-2,TRBD2,TRBV5-1,.,TGCGCCAGCAGACTGGGACTAGCGGGAGGAAGCACCGGGGAGCTGTTTTTT,CASRLGLAGGSTGELFF
TRBJ2-7,.,TRBV5-1,.,TGCGCCAGCAGCTTGCGCGGGATCGAATCCTACGAGCAGTACTTC,CASSLRGIESYEQYF
TRBJ2-3,.,TRBV28,.,TGTGCCAGCAGTTTAGTGGACTATGCAGATACGCAGTATTTT,CASSLVDYADTQYF
TRBJ2-7,TRBD2,TRBV28,.,TGTGCCGCCCAAACTAGCGGGTGGGCCTACGAGCAGTACTTC,CAAQTSGWAYEQYF
TRBJ2-2,TRBD2,TRBV7-9,.,TGTGCCAGCAGCAACAGGACTAGCGGGAGATCGGGCACCGGGGAGCTGTTTTTT,CASSNRTSGRSGTGELFF
TRBJ2-7,.,TRBV7-9,.,TGTGCCACCCAGGGTCCCTCCTACGAGCAGTACTTC,CATQGPSYEQYF
TRBJ2-7,TRBD1,TRBV6-5,.,TGTGCCAGCAGTTACGCTACGGGACAGGGAACCTACGAGCAGTACTTC,CASSYATGQGTYEQYF
TRBJ2-3,TRBD2,TRBV5-1,.,TGCGCCAGCAGCACTGGGACTAGCGGAAGCACAGATACGCAGTATTTT,CASSTGTSGSTDTQYF
TRBJ1-2,TRBD1,TRBV6-1,.,TGTGCCAGCAGGAAACGACAGGGGGCAAATGGCTACACCTTC,CASRKRQGANGYTF
TRBJ2-1,.,TRBV19,.,TGTGCCAGTAGTATGGGTAGCCCGCCGCTCTACAATGAGCAGTTCTTC,CASSMGSPPLYNEQFF
TRBJ1-1,TRBD1,TRBV5-1,.,TGCGCCAGCAGCCCAGGGACAGGCATGAACACTGAAGCTTTCTTT,CASSPGTGMNTEAFF
TRBJ2-7,TRBD1,TRBV2,few,TGTGCCAGCGGACAGGGACAGGGCGAGCAGTACTTC,CASGQGQGEQYF
TRBJ2-5,TRBD2,TRBV19,.,TGTGCCAGTAGTGAGGCTAGCGGAGGAGAGACCCAGTACTTC,CASSEASGGETQYF
TRBJ2-5,TRBD2,TRBV7-2,.,TGTGCCAGCAGCTTTCCGGGACTAGCGGGAGCAAAGACCCAGTACTTC,CASSFPGLAGAKTQYF
TRBJ2-1,.,TRBV29-1,.,TGCAGCGCAGGGACAGGGGCTAGGGTAGCGGGAGCTATTGAGCAGTTCTTC,CSAGTGARVAGAIEQFF
TRBJ1-1,TRBD1,TRBV7-9,few,TGTGCCAGCACGCCAGGGGGCACTGAAGCTTTCTTT,CASTPGGTEAFF
TRBJ2-1,.,TRBV6-1,.,TGTGCCAGCAGTGAAAGTCGGGTTTCTGAGCAGTTCTTC,CASSESRVSEQFF
TRBJ2-1,TRBD2,TRBV9,.,TGTGCCAGCAGCGTCAGCGTAGCGGGAACGGGGACTGGCAATGAGCAGTTCTTC,CASSVSVAGTGTGNEQFF
TRBJ2-2,.,TRBV6-5,.,TGTGCCAGCAAGGGGGTTACCGGGGAGCTGTTTTTT,CASKGVTGELFF
TRBJ2-1,.,TRBV5-6,.,TGTGCCAGCAGCCTGAGGCCAGGGAGGAATGAGCAGTTCTTC,CASSLRPGRNEQFF
TRBJ1-3,.,TRBV5-1,few,TGCGCCAGCAGCTTATTGGGAGACCTCTCTGGAAACACCATATATTTT,CASSLLGDLSGNTIYF
TRBJ1-2,.,TRBV15,.,TGTGCCACCAGCTTACAGAAGACTAACTATGGCTACACCTTC,CATSLQKTNYGYTF
TRBJ2-6,.,TRBV18,.,TGTGCCAGCTCACGGCGGGACAGCAGCTCTGGGGCCAACGTCCTGACTTTC,CASSRRDSSSGANVLTF
TRBJ2-7,TRBD2,TRBV5-8,.,TGTGCCAGCAGTGACAGCGGGAGGGCCTACGAGCAGTACTTC,CASSDSGRAYEQYF
TRBJ2-7,.,TRBV30,.,TGTGCCTGGAGTGGTCATTACGAGCAGTACTTC,CAWSGHYEQYF
TRBJ1-4,TRBD1,TRBV27,.,TGTGCCAGCAGTCCGACAGGGGGAGGTAGTGAAAAACTGTTTTTT,CASSPTGGGSEKLFF
TRBJ1-4,.,TRBV9,.,TGTGCCAGCAGCGTAGGGGAGGGGCATGAAAAACTGTTTTTT,CASSVGEGHEKLFF
TRBJ2-5,TRBD1,TRBV5-1,.,TGCGCCAGCAGCTTTACAGGGGACAGGCAGACCCAGTACTTC,CASSFTGDRQTQYF
TRBJ1-1,.,TRBV7-8,.,TGTGCCAGCAGCTTAGAGGAGGGGAGAACTGAAGCTTTCTTT,CASSLEEGRTEAFF
TRBJ1-5,TRBD1,TRBV27,few,TGTGCCAGCAGTCCATCCGGGACAGGGACCGGGAGCAATCAGCCCCAGCATTTT,CASSPSGTGTGSNQPQHF
TRBJ2-5,.,TRBV7-6,.,TGTGCCAGCAGCCCGTACCAAGAGACCCAGTACTTC,CASSPYQETQYF
TRBJ2-2,.,TRBV5-4,.,TGTGCCACAACCCCGGGGGGCTCGAACACCGGGGAGCTGTTTTTT,CATTPGGSNTGELFF
TRBJ2-7,.,TRBV19,.,TGTGCCAGTAGTTCGCCCATAGACTACGAGCAGTACTTC,CASSSPIDYEQYF
TRBJ1-1,TRBD1,TRBV29-1,.,TGCAGCGTTGAAGATCGACAGGGCGATGAAGCTTTCTTT,CSVEDRQGDEAFF
TRBJ1-4,.,TRBV5-4,few,TGTGCCAGCAGTAAGAGACAGGCGACTAATGAAAAACTGTTTTTT,CASSKRQATNEKLFF
TRBJ1-2,.,TRBV18,many,TGTGCCAGCTCACCACCGGGAGGGGCCGTTACTAACTATGGCTACACCTTC,CASSPPGGAVTNYGYTF
TRBJ1-2,TRBD1,TRBV5-5,.,TGTGCCAGCAGCGCGTATGGGACAGTATTATATGGCTACACCTTC,CASSAYGTVLYGYTF
TRBJ1-5,.,TRBV18,few,TGTGCCAGCTCACCATTAGGGGTTCTCGGCAGGCCCCAGCATTTT,CASSPLGVLGRPQHF